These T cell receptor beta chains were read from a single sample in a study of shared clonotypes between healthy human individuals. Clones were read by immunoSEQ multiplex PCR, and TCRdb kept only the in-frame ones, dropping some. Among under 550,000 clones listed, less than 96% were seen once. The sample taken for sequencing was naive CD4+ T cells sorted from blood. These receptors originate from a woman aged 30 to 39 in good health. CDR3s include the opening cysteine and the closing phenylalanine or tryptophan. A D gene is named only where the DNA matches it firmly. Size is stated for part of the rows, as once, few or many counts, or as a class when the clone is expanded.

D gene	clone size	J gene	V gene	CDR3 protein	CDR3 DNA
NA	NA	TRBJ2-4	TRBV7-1	CASSLTLSSPTNIQYF	TGTGCCAGCAGCTTAACCCTGTCCAGTCCGACGAACATTCAGTACTTC
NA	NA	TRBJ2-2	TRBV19	CASSTFWDFPIGELFF	TGTGCCAGTAGTACGTTTTGGGACTTCCCTATTGGGGAGCTGTTTTTT
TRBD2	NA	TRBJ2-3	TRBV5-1	CASSFGTSGAQDTQYF	TGCGCCAGCAGCTTCGGGACTAGCGGAGCCCAGGATACGCAGTATTTT
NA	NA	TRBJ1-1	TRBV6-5	CASSSRAGPNTEAFF	TGTGCCAGCAGTTCCCGGGCGGGACCGAACACTGAAGCTTTCTTT
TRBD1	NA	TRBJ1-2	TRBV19	CASSIGQGFAGYTF	TGTGCCAGTAGTATCGGACAGGGATTCGCTGGCTACACCTTC
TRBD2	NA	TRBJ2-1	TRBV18	CASSPGGAYNEQFF	TGTGCCAGCTCACCAGGGGGGGCCTACAATGAGCAGTTCTTC
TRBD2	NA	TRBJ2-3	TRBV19	CASSVGGAGGWSTDTQYF	TGTGCCAGTAGTGTGGGGGGCGCGGGAGGGTGGTCGACAGATACGCAGTATTTT
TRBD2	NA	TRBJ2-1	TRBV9	CASSVGTSRHNEQFF	TGTGCCAGCAGCGTAGGGACTAGCCGCCACAATGAGCAGTTCTTC
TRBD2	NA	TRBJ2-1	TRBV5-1	CASSLGGGSYNEQFF	TGCGCCAGCAGCTTGGGCGGGGGCTCCTACAATGAGCAGTTCTTC
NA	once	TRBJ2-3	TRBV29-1	CSVEVPADTQYF	TGCAGCGTTGAAGTGCCGGCAGATACGCAGTATTTT
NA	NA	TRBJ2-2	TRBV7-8	CASSLRVPGELFF	TGTGCCAGCAGCTTGCGAGTACCCGGGGAGCTGTTTTTT
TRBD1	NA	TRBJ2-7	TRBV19	CASSAQGAIYEQYF	TGTGCCAGTAGTGCACAGGGGGCGATCTACGAGCAGTACTTC
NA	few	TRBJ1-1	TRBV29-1	CSVDLGTEAFF	TGCAGCGTTGATCTCGGCACTGAAGCTTTCTTT
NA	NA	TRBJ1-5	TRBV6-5	CATSGGSNQPQHF	TGTGCCACATCGGGGGGTAGCAATCAGCCCCAGCATTTT
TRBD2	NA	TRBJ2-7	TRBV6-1	CASGALAGGTYEQYF	TGTGCCAGTGGGGCGCTAGCGGGAGGGACCTACGAGCAGTACTTC
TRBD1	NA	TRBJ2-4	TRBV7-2	CASSPQGRLEYF	TGTGCCAGCAGCCCACAGGGGCGTCTTGAGTACTTC
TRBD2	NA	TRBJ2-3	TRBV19	CASSRAGGFTDTQYF	TGTGCCAGTAGTCGCGCGGGAGGGTTTACAGATACGCAGTATTTT
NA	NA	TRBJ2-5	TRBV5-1	CASSFGGAGETQYF	TGCGCCAGCAGCTTTGGGGGGGCCGGGGAGACCCAGTACTTC
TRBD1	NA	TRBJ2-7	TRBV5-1	CASRLILRGRPSYEQYF	TGCGCCAGCAGACTGATCCTCAGGGGGCGTCCCTCCTACGAGCAGTACTTC
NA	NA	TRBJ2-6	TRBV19	CASSIEGGTGANVLTF	TGTGCCAGTAGTATAGAAGGAGGGACAGGGGCCAACGTCCTGACTTTC
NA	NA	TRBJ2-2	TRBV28	CASALASANTGELFF	TGTGCCAGCGCCCTGGCCAGCGCGAACACCGGGGAGCTGTTTTTT
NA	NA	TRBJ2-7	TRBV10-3	CAISESLGSLSEQYF	TGTGCCATCAGTGAGTCGCTGGGGAGCCTCTCCGAGCAGTACTTC
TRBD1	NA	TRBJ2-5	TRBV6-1	CASSAGGGQETQYF	TGTGCCAGCAGTGCAGGGGGTGGCCAAGAGACCCAGTACTTC
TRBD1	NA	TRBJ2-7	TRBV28	CASSPGTGEFDEQYF	TGTGCCAGCAGCCCGGGAACAGGGGAATTCGACGAGCAGTACTTC
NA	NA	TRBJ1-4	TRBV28	CASLGGSGLEKLFF	TGTGCCAGCTTGGGGGGATCCGGGTTGGAAAAACTGTTTTTT
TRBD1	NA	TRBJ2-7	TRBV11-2	CASSSGQLSYEQYF	TGTGCCAGCAGCTCGGGACAGCTTTCCTACGAGCAGTACTTC
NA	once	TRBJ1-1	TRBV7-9	CASRRDYTEAFF	TGTGCCAGTAGGCGGGACTACACTGAAGCTTTCTTT
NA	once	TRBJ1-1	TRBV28	CATNGGAGEAFF	TGTGCCACCAACGGGGGGGCGGGTGAAGCTTTCTTT
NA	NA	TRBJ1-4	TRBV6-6	CASSSYRENEKLFF	TGTGCCAGCAGTTCATACAGGGAGAATGAAAAACTGTTTTTT
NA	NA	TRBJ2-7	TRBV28	CASSPTETKSLEQYF	TGTGCCAGCAGTCCGACCGAAACTAAGTCTCTCGAGCAGTACTTC
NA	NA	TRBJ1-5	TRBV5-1	CASSLEGYSNQPQHF	TGCGCCAGCAGCTTGGAGGGATATAGCAATCAGCCCCAGCATTTT
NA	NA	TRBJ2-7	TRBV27	CASSLQGSYEQYF	TGTGCCAGCAGTTTGCAGGGGTCCTACGAGCAGTACTTC
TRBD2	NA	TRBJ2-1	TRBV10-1	CASSGRGTYNEQFF	TGCGCCAGCAGCGGGAGGGGAACCTACAATGAGCAGTTCTTC
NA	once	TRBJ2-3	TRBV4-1	CASSQTGLSTDTQYF	TGCGCCAGCAGCCAAACAGGGCTTAGCACAGATACGCAGTATTTT
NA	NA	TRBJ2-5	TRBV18	CASSPRAPTGQETQYF	TGTGCCAGCTCACCCCGGGCCCCGACGGGGCAAGAGACCCAGTACTTC
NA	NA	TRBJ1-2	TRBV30	CAYTPRSQSYGYTF	TGTGCCTACACGCCCCGATCCCAGAGCTATGGCTACACCTTC